This passage covers 4 T cell receptor beta chains from one sample sequenced in a study of cytomegalovirus exposure and HLA in healthy donors. With 60 Vbeta and 13 Jbeta primers, the PCR was carried out. Clones were read by immunoSEQ multiplex PCR, and TCRdb kept only the in-frame ones, dropping some. The repertoire has roughly 130,000 clones, approximately 84% of them found once; the top ten carry around 1.9%. The sample consisted of PBMCs. The receptors shown here come from a woman in her thirties or forties in good health and CMV-seronegative.

This clone was observed a handful of times. The chain has TRBV7-9 and TRBJ2-1, with D unclear. The CDR3 loop spans 11 amino acids. Germline CDR1 SEHNR, CDR2 FQNEAQ (reference sequence). Trimming removed 3 bases at V and 15 bases at J, with 12 bases between. The CDR3: CASSFQDNWFF. CDR3 coding DNA: TGTGCCAGCAGCTTTCAGGATAACTGGTTCTTC. The whole variable domain, remainder taken from reference TRBV7-9 and TRBJ2-1, is DTGVSQNPRHKITKRGQNVTFRCDPISEHNRLYWYRQTLGQGPEFLTYFQNEAQLEKSRLLSDRFSAERPKGSFSTLEIQRTEQGDSAMYLCASSFQDNWFFGPGTRLTVL.

The chain is built from TRBV29-1 and TRBJ1-2, with D uncertain. This CDR3 has 13 amino acids. CDR1 and CDR2 (germline): SQVTM, ANQGSEA. Between the trimmed V and J ends, which lost 1 base and 3 bases, there was a span of 9 bases. The CDR3 loop reads CSVEVMIDYGYTF. CDR3 sequence (DNA): TGCAGCGTTGAAGTGATGATAGACTATGGCTACACCTTC.

This clone was found a few times. The chain links TRBV15 to TRBJ1-2; possibly TRBD1 for D (5 bases). The V end lost 3 bases, the J end lost 5 bases, and 7 bases lay between the germline ends. Germline CDR1 is LNHNV and CDR2 is YYDKDF (reference sequence). The CDR3 has 12 amino acids. The CDR3 DNA reads as TGTGCCACCAGCAGTGGGACTTATGGCTACACCTTC. It codes for CATSSGTYGYTF.

The CDR3 loop reads CASSLVGLAGHNEQFF. In DNA, the CDR3 is TGTGCCAGCAGCTTAGTGGGACTAGCGGGGCACAATGAGCAGTTCTTC. The genes are TRBV11-1 and TRBJ2-1; TRBD2 matches 13 bases. CDR1 and CDR2 from the germline V gene are SGHAT and FQDESV (reference sequence). The CDR3 is made up of 16 amino acids. With V trimmed by 1 base and J by 5 bases, 2 bases remained unmatched.